These 31 T cell receptor beta chains came from one sample sequenced in a study of shared clonotypes between healthy human individuals. Method: immunoSEQ multiplex PCR; TCRdb's copy keeps in-frame clones and lacks some. The sample carries 2.3 million or so clones, just over 90% recorded once. Sequences were obtained from naive CD4+ T cells from PBMCs. The subset here: CD45RA+ positively selected. These receptors all stem from a man between 18 and 29 years old in good health. Some clones in this sample may be carry-over from other donors' samples.

The chain's CDR3 is CASSDGGPRANVLTF. CDR3 nucleotides: TGTGCCAGCAGTGATGGGGGGCCAAGGGCCAACGTCCTGACTTTC. The chain joins TRBV6-1 to TRBJ2-6; D tentatively reads TRBD1 or TRBD2 (6 bases each). Germline V gene data show CDR1 as MNHNS and CDR2 as SASEGT. The CDR3 is 15 amino acids. The V gene lost 3 bases and the J gene lost 5 bases, with 11 bases spanning the gap.

The chain is built from TRBV13 and TRBJ2-7, with 11 nucleotides matching TRBD2. Trimming cost V 5 bases and J 3 bases; bases outside gene matches: 12. CDR1 is PRHDT and CDR2 is FYEKMQ in the germline V gene (reference sequence). The CDR3 consists of 17 residues. The CDR3 nucleotides are TGTGCCAGCAGCCCCCGCCTAGCGGGAGGATTACGCTACGAGCAGTACTTC. It encodes CASSPRLAGGLRYEQYF.

The chain links TRBV2 to TRBJ1-5; TRBD1 agrees at 7 bases. CDR3 size: 15 residues. Germline CDR1 reads SNHLY; CDR2 reads FYNNEI. With 2 bases clipped from V and 3 bases from J, the junction kept 4 bases outside the gene matches. The CDR3 DNA reads TGTGCCAGCAGTGAACAGGGGGGACACAATCAGCCCCAGCATTTT. Residues: CASSEQGGHNQPQHF.

The chain carries TRBV7-6 and TRBJ2-1; TRBD2 aligns across 7 bases. The V gene's germline CDR1 is SGHVS and CDR2 FNYEAQ. Trimming at V came to 1 base and at J to 4 bases, leaving 4 bases not matched to a gene. The CDR3 is 15 residues long. The CDR3 is CASSLDGLDYNEQFF. The DNA for the CDR3 is TGTGCCAGCAGCTTAGACGGACTAGATTACAATGAGCAGTTCTTC.

The chain combines TRBV7-6 with TRBJ1-4; the match to TRBD1 covers 7 bases. Looked up from germline, CDR1 is SGHVS and CDR2 is FNYEAQ. The trim removed 1 base at V and 1 base at J, leaving 12 bases unmatched. The CDR3 is 19 residues long. The CDR3 nucleotides are TGTGCCAGCAGCTTAGGTAGAGGGGGCCGGATAGAAACTAATGAAAAACTGTTTTTT. This encodes CASSLGRGGRIETNEKLFF.

The chain couples TRBV5-1 to TRBJ2-1; D gene uncertain. Trimming stripped 0 bases from V and 2 bases from J, with 12 bases between. This CDR3 region has 16 residues. Germline V gene data show CDR1 as SGHRS and CDR2 as YFSETQ. CDR3 sequence: CASSLEAPITYNEQFF. CDR3 in DNA: TGCGCCAGCAGCTTGGAGGCTCCCATTACCTACAATGAGCAGTTCTTC. The full variable domain, rest sourced from reference TRBV5-1 and TRBJ2-1, is KAGVTQTPRYLIKTRGQQVTLSCSPISGHRSVSWYQQTPGQGLQFLFEYFSETQRNKGNFPGRFSGRQFSNSRSEMNVSTLELGDSALYLCASSLEAPITYNEQFFGPGTRLTVL.

The chain carries TRBV10-3 and TRBJ2-5, with D possibly TRBD2 on 7 matching bases. Trimming shortened V by 4 bases and J by 1 base, and 10 bases separated the two germline ends. Per germline, CDR1 ENHRY and CDR2 SYGVKD. The CDR3 is 14 residues long. The DNA for the CDR3 is TGTGCCATCAGTGCTCGGGGGGCCCAAGAGACCCAGTACTTC. Amino acids: CAISARGAQETQYF.

V gene TRBV2 combines with J gene TRBJ1-1; 8 bases are shared with TRBD1. Trimming took 6 bases from V and 4 from J; bases not matched to a gene: 10. Germline loops: CDR1 SNHLY, CDR2 FYNNEI. This CDR3 region has 15 residues. The CDR3 spells CASRGGQGSGTEAFF. CDR3 nucleotide sequence: TGTGCCAGCAGGGGAGGACAGGGTAGCGGCACTGAAGCTTTCTTT.

Points on this clone: Other DNA variants within this sample encode the same CDR3. The rearrangement uses TRBV28 and TRBJ1-5, with 9 bases fitting TRBD1. V lost 4 bases, J lost 3 bases, and 4 bases stayed unmatched. Germline V gives CDR1 MDHEN, CDR2 SYDVKM. The CDR3 has 15 residues. The CDR3 here is CASSSRTGANQPQHF. DNA of the CDR3: TGTGCCAGCAGTTCACGGACAGGGGCCAATCAGCCCCAGCATTTT.

The chain joins TRBV10-3 to TRBJ2-7, with D possibly TRBD1 on 6 matching bases. The CDR3 sequence is 14 residues long. Germline CDR1 and CDR2: ENHRY and SYGVKD. Deletions cut 5 bases from V and 3 bases from J, with 14 bases between. The CDR3 sequence: CAISPQRQDYEQYF. CDR3 sequence (DNA): TGTGCCATCAGTCCGCAACGACAGGACTACGAGCAGTACTTC.

The V call is TRBV5-1, the J call TRBJ2-1; no firm D call. V shed 2 bases and J shed 5 bases, with 17 bases lying between them. The CDR3 spans 16 residues. The V gene's germline CDR1 is SGHRS and CDR2 YFSETQ. The CDR3 coding sequence is TGCGCCAGCAGCTTAATGGCCAGGTCTACCAACAATGAGCAGTTCTTC. This sequence encodes CASSLMARSTNNEQFF.

The gene calls are TRBV9 and TRBJ2-1; 10 positions match TRBD2. V gave up 4 bases and J gave up 4 bases; unmatched junction bases: 5. Germline V gene data show CDR1 as SGDLS and CDR2 as YYNGEE. This CDR3 comprises 15 residues. CDR3 coding DNA: TGTGCCAGCAGCTCTAGCGGGAGCGGGTACAATGAGCAGTTCTTC. It encodes CASSSSGSGYNEQFF. Using reference TRBV9 and TRBJ2-1 for the parts outside the CDR3, the full variable domain is DSGVTQTPKHLITATGQRVTLRCSPRSGDLSVYWYQQSLDQGLQFLIQYYNGEERAKGNILERFSAQQFPDLHSELNLSSLELGDSALYFCASSSSGSGYNEQFFGPGTRLTVL.

The chain recombines TRBV6-5 with TRBJ1-6; 7 bases map to TRBD1. This CDR3 is built from 16 residues. Per germline, CDR1 MNHEY and CDR2 SVGAGI. Trimming took 2 bases from V and 7 from J; bases not matched to a gene: 8. The CDR3 reads CASSYRVGTANSPLHF. CDR3 nucleotides: TGTGCCAGCAGTTACCGGGTCGGGACAGCGAATTCACCCCTCCACTTT.

The chain recombines TRBV6-1 with TRBJ2-7; D is undetermined. This CDR3 has 14 amino acids. Between the trimmed V and J ends, which lost 3 bases and 3 bases, there was a span of 12 bases. Germline lookup yields CDR1 MNHNS and CDR2 SASEGT. CDR3 DNA sequence: TGTGCCAGCAGTGACCCTGTGGTCCACTACGAGCAGTACTTC. Translating it yields CASSDPVVHYEQYF.

This clone came up once. The chain recombines TRBV30 with TRBJ2-3; D possibly corresponds to TRBD2 (6 bases). The CDR3 spans 16 residues. V lost 1 base and J lost 6, with 20 bases in between. From germline, CDR1 is GTSNPN and CDR2 SVGIG (reference sequence). CDR3 in amino acids: CAWSGLDLARGDTQYF. The CDR3 DNA sequence: TGTGCCTGGAGTGGCCTGGATCTAGCCCGGGGGGATACGCAGTATTTT.

The J gene is TRBJ1-1, the V gene TRBV18, with 7 bases aligning to TRBD1. Germline V CDR1 and CDR2: KGHSH, LQKENI. The trim removed 5 bases at V and 4 bases at J, leaving 10 bases unmatched. The CDR3 spans 15 residues. CDR3 DNA sequence: TGTGCCAGCTCAGTAGACAGGGTTGGGGGCACTGAAGCTTTCTTT. Protein: CASSVDRVGGTEAFF.

V and J are TRBV29-1 and TRBJ2-7; TRBD1 or TRBD2 may be the D gene (5 bases each). V lost 7 bases and J 2 bases, leaving 9 bases between the germline ends. The CDR3 is 11 amino acids. Germline CDR1 and CDR2: SQVTM and ANQGSEA. In nucleotides, the CDR3 is TGCAGCGCCCAGGGAGCCTACGAGCAGTACTTC. It translates to CSAQGAYEQYF.

This clone was observed a handful of times. This same CDR3 is encoded by further DNA sequences in the sample. The rearrangement uses TRBV29-1 and TRBJ1-1; 8 positions agree with TRBD1. This CDR3 has 13 residues. Germline CDR1 and CDR2: SQVTM and ANQGSEA. V lost 3 bases to trimming and J lost 1 base; unmatched junction nucleotides: 1. Here the CDR3 DNA reads TGCAGCGTTGACAGGGGGCGGAACACTGAAGCTTTCTTT. Translating it yields CSVDRGRNTEAFF.

The gene calls are TRBV7-2 and TRBJ2-1; TRBD1 is a possible D gene (6 bases). The germline V gene has CDR1 SGHTA and CDR2 FQGNSA. The CDR3 loop spans 14 amino acids. V dropped 1 base and J dropped 6 bases, with 10 bases sitting between them. As DNA, the CDR3 is TGTGCCAGCAGCTTAGACAGGGTGCTCAATGAGCAGTTCTTC. Its protein is CASSLDRVLNEQFF.

The chain recombines TRBV19 with TRBJ1-4; D is unclear. This CDR3 spans 14 amino acids. Germline V gene sequence: CDR1 LNHDA, CDR2 SQIVND (reference sequence). V lost 7 bases and J 5 bases, leaving 14 bases between the germline ends. CDR3 loop: CASNKGRPNEKLFF. The CDR3 DNA reads TGTGCCAGTAATAAAGGGCGACCGAATGAAAAACTGTTTTTT.

The chain uses TRBV15 and TRBJ2-1; D tentatively reads TRBD1 or TRBD2 (5 bases each). The V end lost 4 bases, the J end lost 0 bases, and 16 bases lay between the germline ends. Germline values: CDR1 LNHNV, CDR2 YYDKDF (reference sequence). The CDR3 extends over 17 amino acids. The CDR3: CATSTLAGAISYNEQFF. CDR3 nucleotide sequence: TGTGCCACCAGCACCCTGGCCGGGGCTATCTCCTACAATGAGCAGTTCTTC.

This rearrangement joins TRBV15 to TRBJ2-7, with D possibly TRBD2 on 6 matching bases. Germline V gene data show CDR1 as LNHNV and CDR2 as YYDKDF (reference sequence). Trimming took off 5 bases at V and 0 bases at J, with 14 bases between the two ends. This CDR3 has 15 residues. The chain's CDR3 is CATSPLRGISYEQYF. In DNA form, the CDR3 reads TGTGCCACCAGCCCCTTACGCGGGATCTCCTACGAGCAGTACTTC.

The CDR3 bases are TGTGCCAGCAGCTTAACGTTGTCGGGCGCAGCAGAGCCCTACAATGAGCAGTTCTTC. This encodes CASSLTLSGAAEPYNEQFF. This chain uses TRBV7-3 with TRBJ2-1; no reliable D call. This CDR3 spans 19 amino acids. The germline V gene encodes CDR1 SGHTA and CDR2 FQGTGA. V lost 0 bases, J lost 2 bases, and 20 bases lay in between.

This chain connects TRBV5-5 to TRBJ1-1, with 7 bases that match TRBD1. CDR1 and CDR2 (germline): SGHKS, YYEKEE (reference sequence). With 0 bases clipped from V and 5 bases from J, the junction kept 4 bases outside the gene matches. The CDR3 length is 14 residues. The CDR3 here is CASSLVGGATEAFF. The CDR3 DNA sequence: TGTGCCAGCAGCTTGGTAGGGGGCGCGACTGAAGCTTTCTTT.

The chain is built from TRBV28 and TRBJ2-2; D unclear. V lost 4 bases, J lost 4 bases, and 4 bases lay in between. This CDR3 region has 12 residues. Germline assignment: CDR1 MDHEN and CDR2 SYDVKM. This CDR3 is CASSWATGELFF. The CDR3, as DNA: TGTGCCAGCAGTTGGGCCACCGGGGAGCTGTTTTTT.

For the CDR3, the DNA is TGTGCCTTCCATAGCGGAGGGAGAGAGACCCAGTACTTC. Its translation: CAFHSGGRETQYF. The V call is TRBV30, the J call TRBJ2-5; D possibly corresponds to TRBD2 (6 bases). The CDR3 extends over 13 amino acids. Germline V gives CDR1 GTSNPN, CDR2 SVGIG (reference sequence). V lost 7 bases and J lost 4, with 16 bases in between.

This clone was counted a single time. This sequence joins TRBV23-1 and TRBJ2-7; D gene ambiguous. TRBV23-1 is designated an ORF whose function remains uncertain. There are 12 residues in the CDR3. Trimming took 3 bases from V and 9 from J, leaving 12 bases between them. The CDR3: CASSHFAHGQYF. Written as DNA, the CDR3 is TGCGCCAGCAGTCATTTCGCCCACGGGCAGTACTTC.

Regarding this clone: The sample carries other DNA sequences with the same CDR3. The chain employs TRBV14 and TRBJ2-6; D uncertain. The CDR3 sequence is 13 residues long. CDR1 is SGHDN and CDR2 is FVKESK in the germline V gene. The V end lost 9 bases, the J end lost 0 bases, and 6 bases lay between the germline ends. The CDR3 bases are TGTGCCAGTAGAAACTCTGGGGCCAACGTCCTGACTTTC. Translation: CASRNSGANVLTF.

This clone was seen a single time. This chain joins TRBV19 and TRBJ2-7, with 10 positions matching TRBD1. The CDR3 sequence is 14 residues long. Germline V CDR1 and CDR2: LNHDA, SQIVND (reference sequence). The trim removed 6 bases at V and 2 bases at J, leaving 4 bases unmatched. In DNA, the CDR3 is TGTGCCAGTAGGGACAGGGGGGCGCCCTACGAGCAGTACTTC. Its protein product is CASRDRGAPYEQYF.

The chain couples TRBV27 to TRBJ2-7, with a tentative D call TRBD1 (6 bases). Germline CDR1 is MNHEY and CDR2 is SMNVEV (reference sequence). This CDR3 has 15 residues. V lost 5 bases and J 5 bases, leaving 19 bases between the germline ends. This CDR3 is CASSIQGTGRNEQYF. For the CDR3, the DNA is TGTGCCAGCAGTATACAGGGTACAGGTCGGAACGAGCAGTACTTC.

Notes on this clone: Other DNA sequences within the sample encode an identical CDR3. DNA for the CDR3: TGTGCCAGCAGTTACTCCGGGACAGGAATCTACGAGCAGTACTTC. Its translation: CASSYSGTGIYEQYF. This sequence joins TRBV6-5 and TRBJ2-7, with 8 bases aligning to TRBD1. Germline-derived CDR1 and CDR2 are MNHEY and SVGAGI. V dropped 0 bases and J dropped 3; count of bases not matched to a gene: 4. The CDR3 spans 15 residues.